The 22 T cell receptor beta chains presented below share a single source sample, sequenced in a study of shared T cell receptors in the human thymus. Assay used: immunoSEQ multiplex PCR; TCRdb lists only in-frame clones, some missing. The table lists roughly 500,000 clones, around 78% of them singletons. The data were also submitted as part of a second study, on human thymus T cells.

Material: thymocytes. Source of these receptors: a boy under two years old with a congenital heart defect.

The chain recombines TRBV19 with TRBJ2-1, with 11 bases identical to TRBD2. Germline V gene lookup returns CDR1 LNHDA and CDR2 SQIVND (reference sequence). The CDR3 spans 16 residues. V dropped 7 bases and J dropped 0; count of bases not matched to a gene: 5. The CDR3 region is CASKTSGTSSYNEQFF. In DNA, the CDR3 is TGTGCCAGTAAGACTAGCGGGACGAGCTCCTACAATGAGCAGTTCTTC.

The genes are TRBV28 and TRBJ2-7; TRBD2 matches 14 bases. CDR3 size: 21 residues. Germline loops: CDR1 MDHEN, CDR2 SYDVKM. The V gene end was trimmed by 1 base and the J gene end by 6 bases; junction bases not matched to a gene: 20. CDR3 residues: CASSLSSARDRGLAGVSEQYF. The DNA for the CDR3 is TGTGCCAGCAGTTTATCGTCGGCCCGGGACAGGGGACTAGCGGGAGTTAGCGAGCAGTACTTC.

The chain employs TRBV4-3 and TRBJ2-2; TRBD2 matches 13 bases. This CDR3 is built from 16 residues. Germline CDR1 is LGHNA and CDR2 is YSLEER. The V gene end was trimmed by 3 bases and the J gene end by 5 bases; junction bases not matched to a gene: 3. CDR3 nucleotide sequence: TGCGCCAGCAGCCATACGGGACTAGCGGGGACCGGGGAGCTGTTTTTT. It translates to CASSHTGLAGTGELFF.

The V and J genes are TRBV28 and TRBJ2-5; 12 bases are shared with TRBD2. Germline CDR1 reads MDHEN; CDR2 reads SYDVKM. The CDR3 is 15 amino acids. V lost 7 bases, J lost 0 bases, and 3 bases stayed unmatched. The DNA of the CDR3 is TGTGCCAGCAAGGGGACTAGCGGGTACCAAGAGACCCAGTACTTC. Translated: CASKGTSGYQETQYF.

The V and J genes are TRBV4-1 and TRBJ1-2; maybe TRBD1 (5 bases). The V gene lost 1 base and the J gene lost 4 bases, with 16 bases spanning the gap. CDR3 length: 16 amino acids. Germline CDR1 reads MGHRA; CDR2 reads YSYEKL. The CDR3 DNA reads as TGCGCCAGCAGCCAAGTAGAAGGGGATACCCTCTATGGCTACACCTTC. It specifies CASSQVEGDTLYGYTF.

This clone has a single count. This chain uses TRBV15 with TRBJ1-1; D call uncertain. The CDR3 consists of 18 residues. The V gene's germline CDR1 is LNHNV and CDR2 YYDKDF (reference sequence). Trimming left V 0 bases short and J 2 bases short, with 19 bases between. CDR3 in DNA: TGTGCCACCAGCAGAGATAGTCGGCGGACTATGGGAAACACTGAAGCTTTCTTT. Its protein product is CATSRDSRRTMGNTEAFF. The full variable domain, rest sourced from reference TRBV15 and TRBJ1-1, is DAMVIQNPRYQVTQFGKPVTLSCSQTLNHNVMYWYQQKSSQAPKLLFHYYDKDFNNEADTPDNFQSRRPNTSFCFLDIRSPGLGDTAMYLCATSRDSRRTMGNTEAFFGQGTRLTVV.

This sequence joins TRBV5-1 and TRBJ2-7; TRBD2 matches 8 bases. The CDR3 is 14 amino acids. J lost 4 bases, V lost 5 bases, and 8 bases had no gene match. Germline CDR1 reads SGHRS; CDR2 reads YFSETQ. The CDR3 coding sequence is TGCGCCAGCAGGCGGCCGGGAGGGCCTTACGAGCAGTACTTC. This gives the protein CASRRPGGPYEQYF. The full variable domain, completed using reference TRBV5-1 and TRBJ2-7, is KAGVTQTPRYLIKTRGQQVTLSCSPISGHRSVSWYQQTPGQGLQFLFEYFSETQRNKGNFPGRFSGRQFSNSRSEMNVSTLELGDSALYLCASRRPGGPYEQYFGPGTRLTVT.

The chain recombines TRBV6-6 with TRBJ2-7, with 7 bases that match TRBD1. Germline V gene data show CDR1 as MNHNY and CDR2 as SVGAGI (reference sequence). There are 14 residues in the CDR3. V trimming: 7 bases; J trimming: 4 bases; junction bases outside the gene matches: 10. CDR3 sequence (DNA): TGTGCCAGCACTAAGACAGGGAATGGATACGAGCAGTACTTC. This translates into CASTKTGNGYEQYF.

This clone appeared a single time. The chain couples TRBV29-1 to TRBJ2-3; TRBD2 agrees at 7 bases. Germline V gene lookup returns CDR1 SQVTM and CDR2 ANQGSEA. This CDR3 region has 13 residues. V lost 8 bases to trimming and J lost 0 bases; unmatched junction nucleotides: 5. CDR3 DNA sequence: TGCAGCACGGGGGGATTGAGCACAGATACGCAGTATTTT. Amino acid sequence: CSTGGLSTDTQYF.

V is TRBV18 and J is TRBJ2-7; D is perhaps TRBD2 (5 bases). The germline V and J ends were trimmed by 5 bases and 5 bases, with 19 bases remaining between them. Germline CDR1 and CDR2: KGHSH and LQKENI. CDR3 length: 15 amino acids. This CDR3 reads CASSIRGFKGHEQYF. The CDR3 DNA sequence: TGTGCCAGCTCAATTCGCGGGTTCAAGGGCCACGAGCAGTACTTC. The variable domain in full, with the rest retrieved from reference TRBV18 and TRBJ2-7, is NAGVMQNPRHLVRRRGQEARLRCSPMKGHSHVYWYRQLPEEGLKFMVYLQKENIIDESGMPKERFSAEFPKEGPSILRIQQVVRGDSAAYFCASSIRGFKGHEQYFGPGTRLTVT.

Here the CDR3 DNA reads TGTGCCAGCAGCCCACAGGGGGTTAGCAATCAGCCCCAGCATTTT. Translated: CASSPQGVSNQPQHF. The chain has TRBV7-2 and TRBJ1-5; 8 bases are shared with TRBD1. Trimming at V came to 5 bases and at J to 0 bases, leaving 3 bases not matched to a gene. Germline V gene lookup returns CDR1 SGHTA and CDR2 FQGNSA. The CDR3 is 15 residues long.

The chain combines TRBV25-1 with TRBJ2-5, with D possibly being TRBD1 (5 bases). Germline V gives CDR1 MGHDK, CDR2 SYGVNS. The V and J ends lost 2 bases and 5 bases respectively, with 18 bases between them. This CDR3 spans 16 amino acids. The CDR3 DNA is TGTGCCAGCAGTGAAGGTTTGGGGCAGGGTGGGGAGACCCAGTACTTC. Residues: CASSEGLGQGGETQYF. Complete variable domain (other parts from reference TRBV25-1 and TRBJ2-5): EADIYQTPRYLVIGTGKKITLECSQTMGHDKMYWYQQDPGMELHLIHYSYGVNSTEKGDLSSESTVSRIRTEHFPLTLESARPSHTSQYLCASSEGLGQGGETQYFGPGTRLLVL.

As regards this clone: The junction and the germline gene differ at one end; a read error may be behind it. The V gene is TRBV28, the J gene TRBJ2-5, with 9 nucleotides matching TRBD1. Germline V CDR1 and CDR2: MDHEN, SYDVKM. This CDR3 contains 17 residues. CDR3 coding DNA: TGTGCCACCAGTGCCGGGGCGGGACAGGGAGGGGGAGAGACCCAGTACTTC. Translation gives CATSAGAGQGGGETQYF.

This chain uses TRBV28 with TRBJ2-3, with TRBD2 matching 11 bases. With 6 bases clipped from V and 13 bases from J, the junction kept 18 bases outside the gene matches. This CDR3 comprises 16 residues. From germline, CDR1 is MDHEN and CDR2 SYDVKM. The CDR3 spells CASSEYRGLAAVREYF. CDR3 nucleotides: TGTGCCAGCAGCGAGTACCGGGGACTAGCGGCCGTTCGGGAGTATTTT.

The rearrangement joins TRBV10-2 to TRBJ2-1; 7 bases fit TRBD1. The V and J ends lost 8 bases and 2 bases, in that order; junction bases with no gene match: 6. CDR1 WSHSY and CDR2 SAAADI come from the germline V gene. The CDR3 is made up of 14 amino acids. The CDR3 sequence: CASGQERAYNEQFF. The CDR3 bases are TGCGCCAGCGGACAGGAAAGGGCCTACAATGAGCAGTTCTTC.

The V call is TRBV4-2, the J call TRBJ2-3; 11 bases match TRBD2. Trimming removed 3 bases from V and 3 bases from J; junction bases left unmatched: 11. The germline V gene encodes CDR1 LGHNA and CDR2 YNFKEQ. CDR3 length: 18 residues. As DNA, the CDR3 is TGTGCCAGCAGCCATGCCGGGACTAGCGGTCTTTGGACAGATACGCAGTATTTT. This codes for CASSHAGTSGLWTDTQYF.

This chain connects TRBV29-1 to TRBJ2-1, with 7 bases identical to TRBD2. Germline V gives CDR1 SQVTM, CDR2 ANQGSEA. V shed 6 bases, J shed 6 bases, and the junction held 23 bases outside the gene matches. The CDR3 is made up of 18 amino acids. The CDR3 nucleotides are TGCAGCGTCCTTCTATATTCGGTTCGCGGGAGATCGATCAATGAGCAGTTCTTC. Translation gives CSVLLYSVRGRSINEQFF.

The chain carries TRBV14 and TRBJ1-1; D remains ambiguous. Trimming left V 0 bases short and J 5 bases short, with 16 bases between. CDR1 SGHDN and CDR2 FVKESK come from the germline V gene. The CDR3 sequence is 16 residues long. The CDR3 sequence is CASSQEVFLRGTEAFF. CDR3 in DNA: TGTGCCAGCAGCCAAGAAGTCTTCCTTCGAGGGACTGAAGCTTTCTTT.

The CDR3 is CASSQGADQPQHF. CDR3 DNA: TGTGCCAGCAGTCAGGGGGCGGATCAGCCCCAGCATTTT. The rearrangement links TRBV11-3 to TRBJ1-5, with TRBD1 identical over 8 bases. The CDR3 extends over 13 amino acids. CDR1 is SGHNT and CDR2 is YENEEA in the germline V gene. Trimming cost V 6 bases and J 5 bases; bases outside gene matches: 3.

The V gene is TRBV30, the J gene TRBJ2-4; D possibly corresponds to TRBD1 (5 bases). Germline V CDR1 and CDR2: GTSNPN, SVGIG (reference sequence). V was shortened by 0 bases and J by 6 bases, with 15 bases between the two germline ends. This CDR3 has 15 residues. The DNA for the CDR3 is TGTGCCTGGAGTGTCTTTCCCAGGGTGGGAAACATTCAGTACTTC. It codes for CAWSVFPRVGNIQYF.

This clone was seen only once. The gene calls are TRBV6-1 and TRBJ2-1, with D possibly being TRBD2 (5 bases). The germline V and J ends were trimmed by 10 bases and 0 bases, with 13 bases remaining between them. The length of the CDR3 is 14 residues. Germline V gene sequence: CDR1 MNHNS, CDR2 SASEGT. The CDR3 coding sequence is TGTGCCACCAGAACGGGGTTCTCCTACAATGAGCAGTTCTTC. Translated: CATRTGFSYNEQFF.

V usage is TRBV6-5 and J usage is TRBJ2-7; maybe TRBD1 (5 bases). Deletions cut 2 bases from V and 2 bases from J, with 10 bases between. The CDR3 has 14 residues. Looked up from germline, CDR1 is MNHEY and CDR2 is SVGAGI. Here the CDR3 reads CASSYGAPTYEQYF. DNA of the CDR3: TGTGCCAGCAGTTACGGGGCCCCCACCTACGAGCAGTACTTC.